The T cell receptor beta chain under discussion was sequenced for a study of neurological immune-mediated disorders. There are many counts of this clonotype. Synthesis of cDNA used 5'RACE (with 10-nucleotide random UMIs). MiXCR, applied by TCRdb to the 5' RACE reads, yields one record per CDR3 protein. The table records approximately 41,000 distinct CDR3 sequences, roughly 15% of them present only once. This TCR came from a woman aged 55 to 70 with HTLV-1-associated myelopathy (HAM/TSP). Sequenced input: CD4+ T cells from blood.

CDR3 in DNA: TGTGCCAGCATCACAGGGGGCAGGGACACTGAAGCTTTCTTT. This gives the protein CASITGGRDTEAFF. This chain uses TRBV7-2 with TRBJ1-1, with TRBD1 identical over 9 bases. The CDR3 is 14 amino acids. Trimming took 7 bases from V and 3 from J; bases not matched to a gene: 6. Per germline, CDR1 SGHTA and CDR2 FQGNSA.